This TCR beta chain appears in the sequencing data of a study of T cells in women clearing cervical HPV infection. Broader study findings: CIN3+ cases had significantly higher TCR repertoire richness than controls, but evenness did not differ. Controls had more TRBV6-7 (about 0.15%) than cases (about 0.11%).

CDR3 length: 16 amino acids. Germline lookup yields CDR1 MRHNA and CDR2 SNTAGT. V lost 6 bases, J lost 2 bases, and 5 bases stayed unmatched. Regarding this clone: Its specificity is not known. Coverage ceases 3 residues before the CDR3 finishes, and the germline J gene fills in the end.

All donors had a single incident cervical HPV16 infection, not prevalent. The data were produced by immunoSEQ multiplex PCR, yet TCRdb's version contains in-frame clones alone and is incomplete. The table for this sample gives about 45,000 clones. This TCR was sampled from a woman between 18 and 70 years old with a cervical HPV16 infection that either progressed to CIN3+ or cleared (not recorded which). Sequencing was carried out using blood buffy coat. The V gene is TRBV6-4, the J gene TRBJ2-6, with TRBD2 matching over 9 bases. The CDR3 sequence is CASSSTSGPGANVLTF. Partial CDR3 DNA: TGTGCCAGCAGCTCAACTAGCGGGCCTGGGGCCAACGTC.